Following are 20 T cell receptor beta chains from one sample sequenced in a study of T-cell memory formation after mild COVID-19. TCRdb independently ran MiXCR on the 5' RACE reads; one entry per CDR3 protein. The repertoire holds about 440,000 distinct CDR3 sequences, 15% to 25% seen once, with around 8% in the top ten. The specimen was PBMCs or a T cell subset sorted from them (not recorded which). The source of these receptors is an adult woman who had mild COVID-19 (a few samples of this study predate the infection). Cell type and time point are not known.

This clonotype was seen a few times. The genes are TRBV27 and TRBJ2-4; the D is unclear. The CDR3 totals 15 residues. Germline V gene data show CDR1 as MNHEY and CDR2 as SMNVEV (reference sequence). Trimming took off 3 bases at V and 2 bases at J, with 11 bases between the two ends. Here the CDR3 DNA reads TGTGCCAGCAGTTTCATGAAATGGTCCAAAAACATTCAGTACTTC. This codes for CASSFMKWSKNIQYF.

This clonotype turned up a few times. CDR3: CSVEIMSGRAYEQYF. The CDR3 coding sequence is TGCAGCGTTGAAATCATGAGCGGGAGAGCCTACGAGCAGTACTTC. The chain has TRBV29-1 and TRBJ2-7; TRBD2 agrees at 8 bases. The germline CDR1 and CDR2 sequences are SQVTM and ANQGSEA. The CDR3 has 15 residues. V trimming: 2 bases; J trimming: 2 bases; junction bases outside the gene matches: 8.

The J gene is TRBJ1-1, the V gene TRBV28; 8 bases are shared with TRBD1. Trimming cost V 10 bases and J 3 bases; bases outside gene matches: 16. The CDR3 is 16 residues long. Germline CDR1 MDHEN, CDR2 SYDVKM. The CDR3 loop reads CATTTGATGVDTEAFF. The DNA of the CDR3 is TGTGCCACCACCACCGGGGCGACAGGGGTTGACACTGAAGCTTTCTTT.

This clonotype turned up a few times. V is TRBV28 and J is TRBJ1-5; 8 bases match TRBD1. CDR3 size: 16 residues. Trimming cost V 6 bases and J 5 bases; bases outside gene matches: 12. Germline loops: CDR1 MDHEN, CDR2 SYDVKM. For the CDR3, the DNA is TGTGCCAGCAGACATTCGGACAGGGCCCTCCATCAGCCCCAGCATTTT. Translated, it gives CASRHSDRALHQPQHF. Based on the CDR3 plus reference TRBV28 and TRBJ1-5, the full variable domain is DVKVTQSSRYLVKRTGEKVFLECVQDMDHENMFWYRQDPGLGLRLIYFSYDVKMKEKGDIPEGYSVSREKKERFSLILESASTNQTSMYLCASRHSDRALHQPQHFGDGTRLSIL.

The chain uses TRBV7-8 and TRBJ1-6; no firm D call. Trimming stripped 4 bases from V and 6 bases from J, with 16 bases between. The CDR3 has 16 residues. CDR1 is SGHVS and CDR2 is FQNEAQ in the germline V gene. CDR3 bases: TGTGCCAGCAGCTCCCGTCGGGCGGATGTTAATTCACCCCTCCACTTT. Residues: CASSSRRADVNSPLHF.

This clonotype showed up just a few times. The rearrangement uses TRBV5-1 and TRBJ1-1, with D tentatively TRBD1 (6 bases). This CDR3 contains 13 residues. The germline V gene has CDR1 SGHRS and CDR2 YFSETQ. Trimming left V 4 bases short and J 4 bases short, with 11 bases between. CDR3 nucleotide sequence: TGCGCCAGCAGCGCCCGGGACACCACTGAAGCTTTCTTT. It is translated as CASSARDTTEAFF. Drawing the rest from reference TRBV5-1 and TRBJ1-1, the complete variable domain is KAGVTQTPRYLIKTRGQQVTLSCSPISGHRSVSWYQQTPGQGLQFLFEYFSETQRNKGNFPGRFSGRQFSNSRSEMNVSTLELGDSALYLCASSARDTTEAFFGQGTRLTVV.

This clonotype was picked up a small number of times. The chain carries TRBV4-1 and TRBJ2-5; 10 bases map to TRBD2. J lost 5 bases, V lost 1 base, and 10 bases had no gene match. This CDR3 is 17 amino acids long. Germline values: CDR1 MGHRA, CDR2 YSYEKL. CDR3 coding DNA: TGCGCCAGCAGCCAAGTAGCGGGGGGCCGGGGAGGGGAGACCCAGTACTTC. Amino acids: CASSQVAGGRGGETQYF.

This clonotype occurred a few times. V usage is TRBV3-1 and J usage is TRBJ2-2; 7 nucleotides agree with TRBD1. This CDR3 has 13 amino acids. V lost 4 bases, J lost 7 bases, and 3 bases stayed unmatched. The germline V gene encodes CDR1 LGHDT and CDR2 YNNKEL (reference sequence). The DNA for the CDR3 is TGTGCCAGCAGCCGCACAGGGGTCGGGGAGCTGTTTTTT. It is translated as CASSRTGVGELFF.

The V gene is TRBV5-1, the J gene TRBJ2-2, with D perhaps TRBD1 (6 bases). The length of the CDR3 is 15 residues. Per germline, CDR1 SGHRS and CDR2 YFSETQ. The V gene lost 4 bases and the J gene lost 3 bases, with 13 bases spanning the gap. The CDR3 DNA follows: TGCGCCAGCAGCCCTAAAACAGGGTACACCGGGGAGCTGTTTTTT. This codes for CASSPKTGYTGELFF. Full variable domain (rest looked up from reference TRBV5-1 and TRBJ2-2): KAGVTQTPRYLIKTRGQQVTLSCSPISGHRSVSWYQQTPGQGLQFLFEYFSETQRNKGNFPGRFSGRQFSNSRSEMNVSTLELGDSALYLCASSPKTGYTGELFFGEGSRLTVL.

The V gene is TRBV5-4, the J gene TRBJ1-5; no firm D call. V gave up 1 base and J gave up 3 bases, with 14 bases separating them. The germline gives CDR1 SGHNT, CDR2 YYREEE (reference sequence). The CDR3 runs to 16 residues. The CDR3 here is CASSLMGRIFNQPQHF. Here the CDR3 DNA reads TGTGCCAGCAGCTTGATGGGCAGGATCTTCAATCAGCCCCAGCATTTT.

The genes are TRBV7-9 and TRBJ2-1, with D hard to call. Germline V lookup: CDR1 SEHNR, CDR2 FQNEAQ (reference sequence). Trimming cost V 7 bases and J 2 bases, with 12 bases left between them. The CDR3 sequence is 14 residues long. The CDR3 sequence: CASIPTGAYNEQFF. The CDR3 bases are TGTGCCAGCATACCAACCGGAGCCTACAATGAGCAGTTCTTC.

The genes are TRBV30 and TRBJ2-3, with 10 bases identical to TRBD2. Losses at the gene ends were 0 bases for V and 2 bases for J; bases not matched to a gene: 11. Germline loops: CDR1 GTSNPN, CDR2 SVGIG (reference sequence). This CDR3 contains 18 residues. In DNA form, the CDR3 reads TGTGCCTGGAGTGTAGGTTTCCGGACTAGCGGATACACAGATACGCAGTATTTT. The encoded protein is CAWSVGFRTSGYTDTQYF.

This clonotype was seen just once. This chain uses TRBV29-1 with TRBJ2-3; D perhaps matches TRBD2 (6 bases). Germline V gene sequence: CDR1 SQVTM, CDR2 ANQGSEA. This CDR3 spans 13 amino acids. Trimming took off 0 bases at V and 4 bases at J, with 8 bases between the two ends. CDR3 coding DNA: TGCAGCGTTGAAGATGGAGGGCCAGATACGCAGTATTTT. Translating it yields CSVEDGGPDTQYF.

This clonotype has ten or more counts. The chain links TRBV7-8 to TRBJ2-1; 8 nucleotides match TRBD1. The germline gives CDR1 SGHVS, CDR2 FQNEAQ. Unmatched junction bases numbered 3, after V lost 1 base and J lost 1 base. The CDR3 extends over 16 amino acids. CDR3 DNA: TGTGCCAGCAGCTTAGAGGGACAGGTTTCCTACAATGAGCAGTTCTTC. Its translation is CASSLEGQVSYNEQFF.

The chain uses TRBV5-1 and TRBJ2-7; D remains ambiguous. The V end lost 4 bases, the J end lost 5 bases, and 16 bases lay between the germline ends. This CDR3 is 14 amino acids long. CDR1 is SGHRS, CDR2 YFSETQ, per germline. The CDR3 sequence is CASSLAPPTDEQYF. The CDR3 region has the DNA TGCGCCAGCAGCCTCGCCCCCCCCACGGACGAGCAGTACTTC. The full variable domain, rest sourced from reference TRBV5-1 and TRBJ2-7, is KAGVTQTPRYLIKTRGQQVTLSCSPISGHRSVSWYQQTPGQGLQFLFEYFSETQRNKGNFPGRFSGRQFSNSRSEMNVSTLELGDSALYLCASSLAPPTDEQYFGPGTRLTVT.

The chain is built from TRBV7-9 and TRBJ1-4; no reliable D call. CDR3 size: 14 residues. Germline CDR1 reads SEHNR; CDR2 reads FQNEAQ (reference sequence). V was shortened by 3 bases and J by 4 bases, with 9 bases between the two germline ends. The CDR3 bases are TGTGCCAGCAGCTTTTCATCCAGTAATGAAAAACTGTTTTTT. Encoded protein: CASSFSSSNEKLFF.

The rearrangement uses TRBV7-2 and TRBJ2-7; perhaps TRBD2 as D (6 bases). Per the germline V gene, CDR1 is SGHTA and CDR2 is FQGNSA. V gave up 6 bases and J gave up 6 bases, with 15 bases separating them. The CDR3 spans 13 residues. Written as DNA, the CDR3 is TGTGCCAGCAGGCAGACTAGTGAGGGCGAGCAGTACTTC. Translated, it gives CASRQTSEGEQYF. The full variable domain, in which reference TRBV7-2 and TRBJ2-7 provide the parts outside the CDR3, is GAGVSQSPSNKVTEKGKDVELRCDPISGHTALYWYRQSLGQGLEFLIYFQGNSAPDKSGLPSDRFSAERTGGSVSTLTIQRTQQEDSAVYLCASRQTSEGEQYFGPGTRLTVT.

This clonotype was counted only a few times. The V call is TRBV7-8, the J call TRBJ1-2, with TRBD1 matching over 7 bases. CDR1 and CDR2 (germline): SGHVS, FQNEAQ. The CDR3 runs to 17 residues. The ends lost 1 base at V and 3 bases at J; junction bases unmatched: 11. The CDR3 nucleotides are TGTGCCAGCAGCTTAGTGGCCGGGACAGAGAAAGACTATGGCTACACCTTC. Amino acid sequence: CASSLVAGTEKDYGYTF.

This clonotype was found a few times. The V call is TRBV27, the J call TRBJ2-5, with D unresolved. Trimming took off 6 bases at V and 5 bases at J, with 16 bases between the two ends. Per the germline V gene, CDR1 is MNHEY and CDR2 is SMNVEV (reference sequence). The CDR3 contains 14 residues. Here the CDR3 DNA reads TGTGCCAGCAGCGCCCACCTGTATTGGGAGACCCAGTACTTC. Translating gives CASSAHLYWETQYF.

J is TRBJ1-1 and V is TRBV5-1; perhaps TRBD1 as D (6 bases). This CDR3 is built from 16 residues. CDR1 is SGHRS and CDR2 is YFSETQ in the germline V gene. Deletions cut 6 bases from V and 1 base from J, with 19 bases between. CDR3 sequence (DNA): TGCGCCAGCACTCAAACCCCCGGGACACAGAACACTGAAGCTTTCTTT. Translated: CASTQTPGTQNTEAFF.